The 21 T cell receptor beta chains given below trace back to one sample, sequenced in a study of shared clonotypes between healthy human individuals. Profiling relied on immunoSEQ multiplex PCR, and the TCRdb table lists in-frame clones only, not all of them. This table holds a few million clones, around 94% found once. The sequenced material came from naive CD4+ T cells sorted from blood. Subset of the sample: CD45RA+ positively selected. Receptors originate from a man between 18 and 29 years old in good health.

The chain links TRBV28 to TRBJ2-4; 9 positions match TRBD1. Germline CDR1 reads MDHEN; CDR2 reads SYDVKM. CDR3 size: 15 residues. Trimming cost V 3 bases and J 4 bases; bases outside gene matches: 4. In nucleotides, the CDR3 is TGTGCCAGCAGTTTGGGGGGACAGGGAAAAAACATTCAGTACTTC. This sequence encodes CASSLGGQGKNIQYF.

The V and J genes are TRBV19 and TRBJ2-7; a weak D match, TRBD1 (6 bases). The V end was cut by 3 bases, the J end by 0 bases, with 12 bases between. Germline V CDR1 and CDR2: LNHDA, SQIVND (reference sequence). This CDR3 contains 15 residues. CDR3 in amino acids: CASSIGQFSSYEQYF. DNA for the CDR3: TGTGCCAGTAGTATTGGACAGTTCAGCTCCTACGAGCAGTACTTC.

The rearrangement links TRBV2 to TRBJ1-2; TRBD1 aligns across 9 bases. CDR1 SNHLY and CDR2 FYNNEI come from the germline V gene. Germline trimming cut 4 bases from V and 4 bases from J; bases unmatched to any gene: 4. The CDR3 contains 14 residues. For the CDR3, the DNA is TGTGCCAGCAGTGCCACAGGGGGCGGCTATGGCTACACCTTC. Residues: CASSATGGGYGYTF.

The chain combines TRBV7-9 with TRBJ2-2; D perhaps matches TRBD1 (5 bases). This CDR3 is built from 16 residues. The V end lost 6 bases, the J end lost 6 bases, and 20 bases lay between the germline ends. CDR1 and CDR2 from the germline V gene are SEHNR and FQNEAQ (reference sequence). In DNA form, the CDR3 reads TGTGCCAGCAGGCTCCCCCTAGGGGCGAAGCCCGGGGAGCTGTTTTTT. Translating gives CASRLPLGAKPGELFF.

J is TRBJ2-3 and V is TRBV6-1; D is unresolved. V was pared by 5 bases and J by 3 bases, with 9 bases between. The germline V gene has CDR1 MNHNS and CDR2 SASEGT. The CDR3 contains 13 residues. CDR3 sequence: CASSMNPTDTQYF. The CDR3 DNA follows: TGTGCCAGCAGTATGAATCCTACAGATACGCAGTATTTT.

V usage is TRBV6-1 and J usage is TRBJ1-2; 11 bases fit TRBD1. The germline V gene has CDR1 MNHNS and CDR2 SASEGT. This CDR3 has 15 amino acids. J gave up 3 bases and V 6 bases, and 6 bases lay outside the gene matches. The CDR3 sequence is CASREGQGVYYGYTF. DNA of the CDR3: TGTGCCAGCAGGGAGGGACAGGGGGTTTACTATGGCTACACCTTC.

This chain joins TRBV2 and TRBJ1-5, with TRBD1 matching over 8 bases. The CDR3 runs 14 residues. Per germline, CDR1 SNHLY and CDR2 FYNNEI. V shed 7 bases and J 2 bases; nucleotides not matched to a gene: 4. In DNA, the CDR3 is TGTGCCAGCAATAAGGGACAGGGCAATCAGCCCCAGCATTTT. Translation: CASNKGQGNQPQHF.

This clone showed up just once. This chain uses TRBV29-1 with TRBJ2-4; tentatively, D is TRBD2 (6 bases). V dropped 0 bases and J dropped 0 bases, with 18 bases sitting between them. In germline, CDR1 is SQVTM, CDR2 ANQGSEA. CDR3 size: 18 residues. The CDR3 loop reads CSVEEGGGGVLAKNIQYF. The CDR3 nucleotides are TGCAGCGTTGAAGAGGGTGGTGGCGGGGTACTAGCCAAAAACATTCAGTACTTC.

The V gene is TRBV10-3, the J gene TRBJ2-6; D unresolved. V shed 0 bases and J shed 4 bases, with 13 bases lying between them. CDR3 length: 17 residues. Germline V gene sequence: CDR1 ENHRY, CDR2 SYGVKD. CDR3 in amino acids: CAISESGPESGANVLTF. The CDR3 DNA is TGTGCCATCAGTGAGTCAGGGCCTGAATCGGGGGCCAACGTCCTGACTTTC.

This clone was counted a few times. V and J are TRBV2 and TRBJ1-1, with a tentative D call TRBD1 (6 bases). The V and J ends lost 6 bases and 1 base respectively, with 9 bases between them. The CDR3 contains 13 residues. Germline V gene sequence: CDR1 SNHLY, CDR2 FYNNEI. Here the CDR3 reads CASRIRGNTEAFF. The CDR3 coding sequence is TGTGCCAGCAGGATCAGGGGGAACACTGAAGCTTTCTTT.

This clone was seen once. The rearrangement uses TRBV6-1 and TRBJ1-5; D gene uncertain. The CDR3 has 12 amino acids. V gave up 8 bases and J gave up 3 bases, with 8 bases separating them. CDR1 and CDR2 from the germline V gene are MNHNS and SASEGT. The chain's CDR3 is CASGLYNQPQHF. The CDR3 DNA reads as TGTGCCAGCGGCCTTTACAATCAGCCCCAGCATTTT.

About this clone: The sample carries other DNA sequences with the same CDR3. The CDR3 here is CASSVARNSGNTIYF. CDR3 in DNA: TGTGCCAGCAGCGTTGCGCGGAACTCTGGAAACACCATATATTTT. The J gene is TRBJ1-3, the V gene TRBV9; D call uncertain. The CDR3 is 15 residues long. The ends were cut back, 2 bases at V and 0 bases at J, with 9 bases in the middle. The germline V gene has CDR1 SGDLS and CDR2 YYNGEE.

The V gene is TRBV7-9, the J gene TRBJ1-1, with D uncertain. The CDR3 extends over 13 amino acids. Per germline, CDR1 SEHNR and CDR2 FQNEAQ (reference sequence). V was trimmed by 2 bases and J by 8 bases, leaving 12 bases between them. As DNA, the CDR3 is TGTGCCAGCAGCTTAAGGTGGTCATGGGAAGCTTTCTTT. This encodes CASSLRWSWEAFF. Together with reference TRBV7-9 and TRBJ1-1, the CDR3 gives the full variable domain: DTGVSQNPRHKITKRGQNVTFRCDPISEHNRLYWYRQTLGQGPEFLTYFQNEAQLEKSRLLSDRFSAERPKGSFSTLEIQRTEQGDSAMYLCASSLRWSWEAFFGQGTRLTVV.

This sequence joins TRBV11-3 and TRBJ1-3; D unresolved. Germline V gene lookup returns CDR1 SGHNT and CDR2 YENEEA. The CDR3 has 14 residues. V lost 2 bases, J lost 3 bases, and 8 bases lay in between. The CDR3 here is CASSLNTDGNTIYF. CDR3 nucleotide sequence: TGTGCCAGCAGCTTAAATACAGATGGAAACACCATATATTTT.

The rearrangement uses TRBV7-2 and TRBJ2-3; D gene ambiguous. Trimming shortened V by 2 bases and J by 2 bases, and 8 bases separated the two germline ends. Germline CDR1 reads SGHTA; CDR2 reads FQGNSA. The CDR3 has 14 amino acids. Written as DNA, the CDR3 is TGTGCCAGCAGCTTAAGGCTACCCACAGATACGCAGTATTTT. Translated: CASSLRLPTDTQYF. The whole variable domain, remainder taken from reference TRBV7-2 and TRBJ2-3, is GAGVSQSPSNKVTEKGKDVELRCDPISGHTALYWYRQSLGQGLEFLIYFQGNSAPDKSGLPSDRFSAERTGGSVSTLTIQRTQQEDSAVYLCASSLRLPTDTQYFGPGTRLTVL.

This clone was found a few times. The CDR3 is CASLQGQNTEAFF. Here the CDR3 DNA reads TGTGCCAGCTTACAGGGGCAGAATACTGAAGCTTTCTTT. The chain carries TRBV18 and TRBJ1-1; 7 bases agree with TRBD1. The CDR3 consists of 13 residues. The V segment lost 7 bases and the J segment 5 bases; nucleotides outside the gene matches: 7. Germline loops: CDR1 KGHSH, CDR2 LQKENI.

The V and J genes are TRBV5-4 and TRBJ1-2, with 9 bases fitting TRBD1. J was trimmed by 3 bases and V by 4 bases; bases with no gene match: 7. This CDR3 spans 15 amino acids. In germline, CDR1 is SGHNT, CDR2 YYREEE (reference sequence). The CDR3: CASSPGTGRDYGYTF. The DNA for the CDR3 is TGTGCCAGCAGCCCTGGGACAGGGAGGGACTATGGCTACACCTTC.

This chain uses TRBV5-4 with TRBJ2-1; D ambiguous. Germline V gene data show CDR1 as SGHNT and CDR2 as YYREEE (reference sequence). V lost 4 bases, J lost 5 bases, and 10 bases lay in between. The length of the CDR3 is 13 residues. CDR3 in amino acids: CASSPSINNEQFF. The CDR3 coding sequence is TGTGCCAGCAGCCCTTCCATAAACAATGAGCAGTTCTTC.

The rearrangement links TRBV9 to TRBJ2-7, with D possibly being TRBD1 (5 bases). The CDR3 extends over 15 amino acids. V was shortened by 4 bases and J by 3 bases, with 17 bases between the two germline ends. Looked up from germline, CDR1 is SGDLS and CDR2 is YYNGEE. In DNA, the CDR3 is TGTGCCAGCAGCCCTTCTTTAACAGGAGACTACGAGCAGTACTTC. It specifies CASSPSLTGDYEQYF.

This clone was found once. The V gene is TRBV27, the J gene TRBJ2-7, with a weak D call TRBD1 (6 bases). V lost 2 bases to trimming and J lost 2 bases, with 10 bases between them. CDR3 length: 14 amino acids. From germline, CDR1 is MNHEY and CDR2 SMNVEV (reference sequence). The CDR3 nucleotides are TGTGCCAGCAGTTTAGGGGGCTACACCTACGAGCAGTACTTC. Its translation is CASSLGGYTYEQYF.

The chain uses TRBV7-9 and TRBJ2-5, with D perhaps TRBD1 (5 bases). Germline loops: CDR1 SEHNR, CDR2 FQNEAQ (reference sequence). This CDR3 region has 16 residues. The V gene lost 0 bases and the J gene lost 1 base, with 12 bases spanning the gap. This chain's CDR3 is CASSLAGTGTQETQYF. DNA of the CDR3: TGTGCCAGCAGCTTAGCGGGAACAGGAACCCAAGAGACCCAGTACTTC. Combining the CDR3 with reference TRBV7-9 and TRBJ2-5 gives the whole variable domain DTGVSQNPRHKITKRGQNVTFRCDPISEHNRLYWYRQTLGQGPEFLTYFQNEAQLEKSRLLSDRFSAERPKGSFSTLEIQRTEQGDSAMYLCASSLAGTGTQETQYFGPGTRLLVL.